The 27 T cell receptor beta chains in this list originate from one sample, sequenced in a study of blood T cell repertoires in COVID-19 (dated by TCRdb to the early 2020s). Library construction relied on the immunoSEQ multiplex PCR assay. This immuneACCESS table, as held by TCRdb, lists in-frame sequences with V and J called but not all clones. Of the missing ones, under half trace to an unresolved V gene in checked studies; the others have no known cause. The sample profile shows some 200,000 clones; approximately 85% of them were found once. Under 2.5% of the sample is in the top ten clones. Material: peripheral blood. The origin of the receptors is a woman in her sixties or seventies with COVID-19, enrolled during active disease.

V and J are TRBV19 and TRBJ1-5, with 10 bases aligning to TRBD1. Losses at the gene ends were 4 bases for V and 0 bases for J; bases not matched to a gene: 6. The CDR3 consists of 17 residues. Germline V lookup: CDR1 LNHDA, CDR2 SQIVND (reference sequence). The CDR3 DNA sequence: TGTGCCAGTAGTAAAGGACAGGGGGTCCTTAGCAATCAGCCCCAGCATTTT. This sequence encodes CASSKGQGVLSNQPQHF.

This chain links TRBV4-3 with TRBJ1-1, with D maybe TRBD1 (5 bases). The germline CDR1 and CDR2 sequences are LGHNA and YSLEER. This CDR3 region has 14 residues. With 4 bases removed from V and 5 bases from J, the gap between germline ends came to 14 bases. The CDR3 nucleotides read TGCGCCAGCAGCCCACCCGGGGGGAGGACTGAAGCTTTCTTT. Amino acids: CASSPPGGRTEAFF.

The genes are TRBV29-1 and TRBJ2-3; perhaps TRBD2 as D (5 bases). The CDR3 contains 15 residues. Per germline, CDR1 SQVTM and CDR2 ANQGSEA. V shed 7 bases and J shed 1 base, with 18 bases lying between them. For the CDR3, the DNA is TGCAGCGATACCTTAGCGAGGTCCGGCACAGATACGCAGTATTTT. Its protein is CSDTLARSGTDTQYF.

This rearrangement joins TRBV3-1 (or the pseudogene TRBV3-2) to TRBJ1-5, with a tentative D call TRBD1 (5 bases). This CDR3 region has 13 residues. CDR1 and CDR2 from the germline V gene are LGHDT and YNNKEL (reference sequence). Trimming removed 4 bases at V and 4 bases at J, with 8 bases between. The CDR3 loop is CASSRGGNQPQHF. The CDR3, as DNA: TGTGCCAGCAGCCGGGGGGGGAATCAGCCCCAGCATTTT.

The genes are TRBV5-1 and TRBJ2-1; 10 nucleotides align to TRBD1. CDR3 size: 15 residues. CDR1 and CDR2 (germline): SGHRS, YFSETQ. V lost 5 bases, J lost 7 bases, and 9 bases stayed unmatched. The CDR3 DNA sequence: TGCGCCAGCAGTCTGGGGGACAGGGGTGGGAATGAGCAGTTCTTC. This sequence encodes CASSLGDRGGNEQFF.

The V and J genes are TRBV18 and TRBJ1-4; possible D gene TRBD1, 6 bases. CDR1 KGHSH and CDR2 LQKENI come from the germline V gene. The CDR3 is 17 residues long. Trimming removed 2 bases from V and 4 bases from J, with 17 bases in between. The CDR3 reads CASSPNRGGGSNEKLFF. CDR3 sequence (DNA): TGTGCCAGCTCACCAAACCGCGGGGGCGGGAGTAATGAAAAACTGTTTTTT.

The chain couples TRBV5-5 to TRBJ2-7; D is ambiguous. V was trimmed by 7 bases and J by 1 base, leaving 12 bases between them. The V gene's germline CDR1 is SGHKS and CDR2 YYEKEE (reference sequence). There are 13 residues in the CDR3. As DNA, the CDR3 is TGTGCCAGCCGAGGCGGATCGTCCTACGAGCAGTACTTC. Translating it yields CASRGGSSYEQYF.

The chain carries TRBV19 and TRBJ2-1, with D unresolved. Germline-derived CDR1 and CDR2 are LNHDA and SQIVND (reference sequence). The CDR3 length is 14 residues. V was shortened by 3 bases and J by 5 bases, with 11 bases between the two germline ends. CDR3 DNA sequence: TGTGCCAGTAGTATTACAGTTACCAACAATGAGCAGTTCTTC. This codes for CASSITVTNNEQFF.

This chain links TRBV5-1 with TRBJ1-2; TRBD1 is a possible D gene (6 bases). The length of the CDR3 is 15 residues. CDR1 and CDR2 from the germline V gene are SGHRS and YFSETQ. Trimming stripped 3 bases from V and 8 bases from J, with 20 bases between. This CDR3 is CASSSRGQNGVGYTF. The CDR3 DNA reads as TGCGCCAGCAGCTCCAGGGGCCAGAACGGGGTCGGCTACACCTTC.

Notes on this clone: One end of the junction is discordant with germline, which a read error may explain. The rearrangement joins TRBV30 to TRBJ1-2; unclear D gene. The CDR3 has 11 residues. From germline, CDR1 is GTSNPN and CDR2 SVGIG (reference sequence). The CDR3 DNA reads as TGCGCCTCCCCGTCGGTTTATGGCTACACCTTC. Protein: CASPSVYGYTF.

The J gene is TRBJ2-2, the V gene TRBV11-2; 7 bases map to TRBD2. Germline V gives CDR1 SGHAT, CDR2 FQNNGV. The CDR3 is 17 amino acids. Unmatched junction bases numbered 9, after V lost 0 bases and J lost 5 bases. CDR3 sequence reads: CASSLDTGGSWTGELFF. In nucleotides, the CDR3 is TGTGCCAGCAGCTTAGATACTGGCGGGAGTTGGACCGGGGAGCTGTTTTTT.

The gene calls are TRBV28 and TRBJ2-6, with D perhaps matching TRBD2 (6 bases). V was trimmed by 5 bases and J by 2 bases, leaving 10 bases between them. The CDR3 runs to 15 residues. CDR1 and CDR2 from the germline V gene are MDHEN and SYDVKM. CDR3 in amino acids: CASSASSAGANVLTF. The DNA of the CDR3 is TGTGCCAGCAGTGCCTCTAGCGCTGGGGCCAACGTCCTGACTTTC.

This sequence joins TRBV19 and TRBJ2-2; D remains unclear. The CDR3 is 15 residues long. The V end lost 7 bases, the J end lost 0 bases, and 12 bases lay between the germline ends. Germline V gives CDR1 LNHDA, CDR2 SQIVND (reference sequence). The CDR3 spells CASTPTYSNTGELFF. DNA for the CDR3: TGTGCCAGTACCCCGACATATTCGAACACCGGGGAGCTGTTTTTT.

CDR3 bases: TGTGCCAGTAGTCCCTCGTGGACAGGGTACAAAGAGACCCAGTACTTC. It translates to CASSPSWTGYKETQYF. This sequence joins TRBV19 and TRBJ2-5, with 8 nucleotides matching TRBD1. V shed 5 bases, J shed 3 bases, and the junction held 11 bases outside the gene matches. The CDR3 sequence is 16 residues long. Germline V gene data show CDR1 as LNHDA and CDR2 as SQIVND (reference sequence).

This clone showed up just a few times. The chain couples TRBV6-5 to TRBJ2-7; D is possibly TRBD1 (5 bases). V lost 2 bases and J 6 bases, leaving 11 bases between the germline ends. The germline V gene encodes CDR1 MNHEY and CDR2 SVGAGI. The CDR3 runs 13 residues. CDR3 nucleotides: TGTGCCAGCAGTTACAACCAGGGCTCCGAGCAGTACTTC. Its protein product is CASSYNQGSEQYF.

As regards this clone: One junction end does not reproduce the germline sequence, and a read error may be involved. The rearrangement joins TRBV3-1 (or the pseudogene TRBV3-2) to TRBJ2-7; 7 nucleotides match TRBD2. The CDR3 runs 15 residues. Germline V CDR1 and CDR2: LGHDT, YNNKEL (reference sequence). The CDR3 protein is CASTQGLAVSYEQYF. The CDR3 coding sequence is TGTGCCAGCACCCAAGGGCTAGCGGTTTCCTACGAGCAGTACTTC.

This chain connects TRBV6-1 to TRBJ1-4, with 8 bases identical to TRBD1. The CDR3 runs to 13 residues. Per germline, CDR1 MNHNS and CDR2 SASEGT. With 3 bases clipped from V and 11 bases from J, the junction kept 5 bases outside the gene matches. The CDR3 loop is CASSETGVGKLFF. The CDR3 DNA sequence: TGTGCCAGCAGTGAGACAGGGGTGGGGAAACTGTTTTTT.

V and J are TRBV11-3 and TRBJ1-1, with D unresolved. V was pared by 0 bases and J by 1 base, with 6 bases between. This CDR3 is 14 amino acids long. CDR1 SGHNT and CDR2 YENEEA come from the germline V gene. The CDR3 protein is CASSLDHSNTEAFF. The CDR3, as DNA: TGTGCCAGCAGCTTAGATCATTCGAACACTGAAGCTTTCTTT.

This clone was counted once. The rearrangement links TRBV7-9 to TRBJ2-2; 8 bases are shared with TRBD1. This CDR3 region has 17 residues. Losses at the gene ends were 4 bases for V and 5 bases for J; bases not matched to a gene: 12. Germline CDR1 is SEHNR and CDR2 is FQNEAQ (reference sequence). For the CDR3, the DNA is TGTGCCAGCAGCTCCCTTCTGGACAGGGAGAGGACCGGGGAGCTGTTTTTT. As protein: CASSSLLDRERTGELFF.

This clone has a handful of counts. The chain couples TRBV18 to TRBJ2-2; 8 nucleotides match TRBD1. The CDR3 has 18 residues. V trimming: 3 bases; J trimming: 6 bases; junction bases outside the gene matches: 15. Germline V CDR1 and CDR2: KGHSH, LQKENI. The CDR3 DNA reads as TGTGCCAGCTCACCTCTACTCTTAGCGACAGGGGCGGCCGGGGAGCTGTTTTTT. Amino acids: CASSPLLLATGAAGELFF. The full variable domain, completed using reference TRBV18 and TRBJ2-2, is NAGVMQNPRHLVRRRGQEARLRCSPMKGHSHVYWYRQLPEEGLKFMVYLQKENIIDESGMPKERFSAEFPKEGPSILRIQQVVRGDSAAYFCASSPLLLATGAAGELFFGEGSRLTVL.

Here the CDR3 DNA reads TGCGCCAGCAGAAGGACAGACCCATACGAGCAGTACTTC. It codes for CASRRTDPYEQYF. The chain combines TRBV10-2 with TRBJ2-7, with a possible D match to TRBD1 (6 bases). The V end lost 6 bases, the J end lost 4 bases, and 13 bases lay between the germline ends. Germline V CDR1 and CDR2: WSHSY, SAAADI. This CDR3 comprises 13 residues.

The chain carries TRBV4-3 and TRBJ2-7; 8 bases align to TRBD1. J lost 0 bases, V lost 4 bases, and 17 bases had no gene match. The CDR3 spans 19 residues. Germline assignment: CDR1 LGHNA and CDR2 YSLEER. CDR3 protein: CASSLESTSTGGSSYEQYF. For the CDR3, the DNA is TGCGCCAGCAGCCTAGAGAGCACCTCAACAGGGGGGAGCTCCTACGAGCAGTACTTC.

The chain employs TRBV4-3 and TRBJ2-3; D may be TRBD1 (5 bases). CDR3 size: 17 residues. The V end lost 0 bases, the J end lost 0 bases, and 13 bases lay between the germline ends. Germline values: CDR1 LGHNA, CDR2 YSLEER. In DNA, the CDR3 is TGCGCCAGCAGCCAAGATCGTCCAGGACATAGCACAGATACGCAGTATTTT. Translating gives CASSQDRPGHSTDTQYF.

The chain couples TRBV4-1 to TRBJ2-3; maybe TRBD2 (5 bases). Trimming shortened V by 0 bases and J by 4 bases, and 17 bases separated the two germline ends. CDR1 MGHRA and CDR2 YSYEKL come from the germline V gene. The CDR3 runs 17 residues. CDR3 amino acids: CASSQDFSSFIPDTQYF. The CDR3 DNA sequence: TGCGCCAGCAGCCAAGATTTTTCTAGCTTTATCCCAGATACGCAGTATTTT.

This chain joins TRBV5-4 and TRBJ2-2; D possibly corresponds to TRBD1 (6 bases). Between the trimmed V and J ends, which lost 4 bases and 0 bases, there was a span of 13 bases. Germline V gene data show CDR1 as SGHNT and CDR2 as YYREEE (reference sequence). CDR3 size: 16 residues. CDR3 loop: CASSPPGVTNTGELFF. For the CDR3, the DNA is TGTGCCAGCAGCCCACCAGGGGTGACGAACACCGGGGAGCTGTTTTTT.

This chain joins TRBV6-2 or TRBV6-3 and TRBJ1-2; 7 nucleotides agree with TRBD1. This CDR3 spans 14 amino acids. Looked up from germline, CDR1 is MNHEY and CDR2 is SVGEGT. The V segment lost 6 bases and the J segment 6 bases; nucleotides outside the gene matches: 10. This chain's CDR3 is CASSAAGQWNGYTF. As DNA, the CDR3 is TGTGCCAGCAGCGCCGCGGGACAGTGGAATGGCTACACCTTC.

The chain employs TRBV3-1 (or the pseudogene TRBV3-2) and TRBJ1-2, with D unclear. The CDR3 spans 12 residues. Trimming cost V 1 base and J 11 bases, with 11 bases left between them. Germline assignment: CDR1 LGHDT and CDR2 YNNKEL (reference sequence). CDR3 bases: TGTGCCAGCAGCCAAGGCACACCCCTTTACACCTTC. Amino acids: CASSQGTPLYTF.